This record covers a single T cell receptor (beta chain). From germline, CDR1 is SNHLY and CDR2 FYNNEI. The CDR3 runs 12 residues. Trimming shortened V by 4 bases and J by 5 bases, and 8 bases separated the two germline ends. This sample was taken from a study of blood T cell repertoires in COVID-19. Assay: immunoSEQ multiplex PCR; the TCRdb copy retains only in-frame clones and omits some. The table includes about 360,000 clones, approximately 80% detected once. The rearrangement joins TRBV2 to TRBJ1-1; D may be TRBD1 (6 bases). The sequencing input was peripheral blood. The sequence was collected from a human donor with acute or convalescent COVID-19. The donor label of this sample is uncertain. The CDR3 loop is CASSAQGTEAFF. CDR3 nucleotide sequence: TGTGCCAGCAGTGCACAGGGTACTGAAGCTTTCTTT. The complete variable domain, with remaining parts taken from reference TRBV2 and TRBJ1-1, reads EPEVTQTPSHQVTQMGQEVILRCVPISNHLYFYWYRQILGQKVEFLVSFYNNEISEKSEIFDDQFSVERPDGSNFTLKIRSTKLEDSAMYFCASSAQGTEAFFGQGTRLTVV.